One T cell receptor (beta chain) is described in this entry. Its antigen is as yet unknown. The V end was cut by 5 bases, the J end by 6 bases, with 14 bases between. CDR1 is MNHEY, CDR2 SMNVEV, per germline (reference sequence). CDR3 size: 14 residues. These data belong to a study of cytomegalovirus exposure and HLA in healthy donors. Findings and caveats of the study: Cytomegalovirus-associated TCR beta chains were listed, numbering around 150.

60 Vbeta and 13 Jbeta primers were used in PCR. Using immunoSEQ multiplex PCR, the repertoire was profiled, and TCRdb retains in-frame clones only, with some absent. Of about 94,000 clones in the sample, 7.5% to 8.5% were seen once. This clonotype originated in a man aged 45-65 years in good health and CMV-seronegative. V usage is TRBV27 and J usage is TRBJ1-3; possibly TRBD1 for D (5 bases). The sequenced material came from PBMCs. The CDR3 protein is CASSRVDSKNTIYF. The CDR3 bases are TGTGCCAGCAGTCGGGTTGACAGTAAAAACACCATATATTTT.